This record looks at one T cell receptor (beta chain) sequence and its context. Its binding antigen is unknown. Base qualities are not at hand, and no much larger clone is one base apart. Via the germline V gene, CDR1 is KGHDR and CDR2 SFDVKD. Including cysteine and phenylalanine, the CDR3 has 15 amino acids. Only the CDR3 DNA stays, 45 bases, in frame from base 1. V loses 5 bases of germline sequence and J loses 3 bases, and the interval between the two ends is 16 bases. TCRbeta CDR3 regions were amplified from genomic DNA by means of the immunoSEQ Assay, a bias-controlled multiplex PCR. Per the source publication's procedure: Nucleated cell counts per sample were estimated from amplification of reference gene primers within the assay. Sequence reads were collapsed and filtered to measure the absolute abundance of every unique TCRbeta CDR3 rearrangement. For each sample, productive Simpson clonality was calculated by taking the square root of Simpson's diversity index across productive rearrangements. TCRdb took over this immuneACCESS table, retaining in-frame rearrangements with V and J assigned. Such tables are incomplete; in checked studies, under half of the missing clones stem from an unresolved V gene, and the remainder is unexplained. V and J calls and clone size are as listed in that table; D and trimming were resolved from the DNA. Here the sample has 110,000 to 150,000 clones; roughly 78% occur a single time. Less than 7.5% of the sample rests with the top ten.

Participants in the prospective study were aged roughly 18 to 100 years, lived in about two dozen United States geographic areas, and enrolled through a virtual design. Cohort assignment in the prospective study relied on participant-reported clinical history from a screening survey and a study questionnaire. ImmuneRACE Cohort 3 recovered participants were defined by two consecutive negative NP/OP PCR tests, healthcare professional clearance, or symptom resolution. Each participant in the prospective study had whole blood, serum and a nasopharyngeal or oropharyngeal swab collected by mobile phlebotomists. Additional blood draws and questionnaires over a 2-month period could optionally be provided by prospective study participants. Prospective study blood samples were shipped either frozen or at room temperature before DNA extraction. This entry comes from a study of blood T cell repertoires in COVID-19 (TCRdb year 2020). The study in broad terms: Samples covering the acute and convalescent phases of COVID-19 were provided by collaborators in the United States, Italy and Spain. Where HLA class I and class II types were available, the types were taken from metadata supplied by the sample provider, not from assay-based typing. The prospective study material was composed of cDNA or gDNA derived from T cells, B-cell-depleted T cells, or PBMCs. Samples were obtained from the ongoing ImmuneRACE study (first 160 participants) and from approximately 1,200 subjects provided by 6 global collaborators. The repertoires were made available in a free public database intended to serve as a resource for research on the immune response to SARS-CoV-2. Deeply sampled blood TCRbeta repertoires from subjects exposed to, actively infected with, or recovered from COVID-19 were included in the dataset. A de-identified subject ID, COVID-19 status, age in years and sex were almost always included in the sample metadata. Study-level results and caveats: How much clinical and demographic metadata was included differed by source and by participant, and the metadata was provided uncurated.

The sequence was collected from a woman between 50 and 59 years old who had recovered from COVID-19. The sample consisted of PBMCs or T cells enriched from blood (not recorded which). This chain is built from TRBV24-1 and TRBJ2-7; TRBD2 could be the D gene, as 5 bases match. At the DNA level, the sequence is TGTGCCACCAGTGCTCCTGGCCCCGGGGACTACGAGCAGTACTTC. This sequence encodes CATSAPGPGDYEQYF.